These T cell receptor beta chains were read from a single sample in a study of blood T cell repertoires in COVID-19. Repertoires were generated with immunoSEQ multiplex PCR, while TCRdb's copy carries only in-frame clones and drops some. The sample contains a few hundred thousand clones, about 88% of which appear only once. Material for sequencing was PBMCs or T cells enriched from blood (not recorded which). These receptors all come from a woman aged 25 to 45 who had recovered from COVID-19. The CDR3 runs from the conserved cysteine through the conserved F or W. The order of the fields is clone size, V gene, J gene, CDR3 length, D gene, CDR3 DNA, CDR3 protein. A D gene is named only where the DNA matches it firmly. The size field is filled for only some rows; it gives once, few, many or a size class.

>.|TRBV5-1|TRBJ1-1|13|TRBD1
TGCGCCAGCAGGCCTACAGGGGCCACTGAAGCTTTCTTT
CASRPTGATEAFF
>.|TRBV27|TRBJ2-7|16|TRBD2
TGTGCCAGCAGTCCCCAACCGGCTAGCGGGCCCTACGAGCAGTACTTC
CASSPQPASGPYEQYF
>.|TRBV5-1|TRBJ1-1|13|.
TGCGCCAGCAGCTGGGAGGGGGTGTCGGGAGCTTTCTTT
CASSWEGVSGAFF
>.|TRBV15|TRBJ1-5|16|.
TGTGCCACCAGCAGAGACAGGGGTCCTAGCAATCAGCCCCAGCATTTT
CATSRDRGPSNQPQHF
>.|TRBV6-5|TRBJ1-1|14|.
TGTGCCAGCAGTTCCAAGGGGAGGGTCACTGAAGCTTTCTTT
CASSSKGRVTEAFF
>.|TRBV14|TRBJ2-4|12|.
TGTGCCAGCAGCCAGGTTCGGGGGTCGCAGTACTTC
CASSQVRGSQYF
>.|TRBV27|TRBJ2-7|14|TRBD2
TGTGCCAGCAGTTTTGGACTAGCGGGTTCCGAGCAGTACTTC
CASSFGLAGSEQYF
>.|TRBV6-5|TRBJ2-7|15|TRBD2
TGTGCCAGCAGTAAGAACCTAGCGGGAGTATACGAGCAGTACTTC
CASSKNLAGVYEQYF
>.|TRBV7-8|TRBJ2-1|17|TRBD1
TGTGCCAGCAGCTTAGCCCCCGACAGGGCTTCCTACAATGAGCAGTTCTTC
CASSLAPDRASYNEQFF
>.|TRBV7-6|TRBJ2-1|15|.
TGTGCCAGCAGCTTAAGGATTAGTAGCGCCAATGAGCAGTTCTTC
CASSLRISSANEQFF
>.|TRBV30|TRBJ1-6|19|TRBD1
TGTGCCTGGAGTGTAGGGGACAGGGCCACCGCTACCTTCAATTCACCCCTCCACTTT
CAWSVGDRATATFNSPLHF
>once|TRBV27|TRBJ2-7|11|.
TGTGCCAGCAGTGCAGGCAACGAGCAGTACTTC
CASSAGNEQYF
>.|TRBV28|TRBJ1-5|14|.
TGTGCCACCGGACAGATGTATAGCAATCAGCCCCAGCATTTT
CATGQMYSNQPQHF
>.|TRBV5-1|TRBJ2-5|13|TRBD2
TGCGCCAGCCGGTTAGCGGGAGAGGAGACCCAGTACTTC
CASRLAGEETQYF
>.|TRBV5-4|TRBJ2-3|17|TRBD2
TGTGCCAGCAGCCCCGGGACTAGCGGTCGAATCACAGATACGCAGTATTTT
CASSPGTSGRITDTQYF
>.|TRBV9|TRBJ2-1|15|TRBD2
TGTGCCAGCGGGAGGGACGGGGACGCCTACAATGAGCAGTTCTTC
CASGRDGDAYNEQFF
>.|TRBV5-1|TRBJ2-1|15|TRBD2
TGCGCCAGCAGCTTGAGGACTAGTCCTTACAATGAGCAGTTCTTC
CASSLRTSPYNEQFF
>.|TRBV27|TRBJ2-3|15|TRBD2
TGTGCCAGCAGGAGCTTACTAGCGGATACAGATACGCAGTATTTT
CASRSLLADTDTQYF
>.|TRBV5-8|TRBJ2-1|14|.
TGTGCCAGCAGCTTGGCGACTATCTACAATGAGCAGTTCTTC
CASSLATIYNEQFF
>.|TRBV5-1|TRBJ1-3|14|.
TGCGCCAGCAGCCCCAGTGACTCTGGAAACACCATATATTTT
CASSPSDSGNTIYF
>.|TRBV4-2|TRBJ1-1|15|.
TGTGCCAGCAGCTTAGAAAGGGCAGGGAGGACTGAAGCTTTCTTT
CASSLERAGRTEAFF
>.|TRBV19|TRBJ2-3|15|.
TGTGCCAGTAGTATGGACGGGAGAGGTACAGATACGCAGTATTTT
CASSMDGRGTDTQYF
>.|TRBV7-9|TRBJ2-7|14|TRBD2
TGTGCCAGCAGCTCAACCGCCGGGGGGAACGAGCAGTACTTC
CASSSTAGGNEQYF
>once|TRBV28|TRBJ1-6|12|.
TGTGCCACCGCCTCGGAGCCCTCACCCCTCCACTTT
CATASEPSPLHF
>.|TRBV28|TRBJ1-4|13|.
TGTGCCAGCAGTTCTCAGGGTAGGGAAAAACTGTTTTTT
CASSSQGREKLFF
>.|TRBV28|TRBJ1-5|17|TRBD1
TGTGCCAGCAGTCCTCAGACAGGGATCTATAGCAATCAGCCCCAGCATTTT
CASSPQTGIYSNQPQHF
>.|TRBV30|TRBJ1-2|12|.
TGTGCCTGGACAGACTCTAACTATGGCTACACCTTC
CAWTDSNYGYTF
>.|TRBV3-1/TRBV3-2|TRBJ1-1|13|.
TGTGCCAGCAGCCTCACACCGAACACTGAAGCTTTCTTT
CASSLTPNTEAFF